The rows below give T cell receptor beta chains drawn from one sample of a study of cytomegalovirus exposure and HLA in healthy donors. TCRdb's table, derived via immunoSEQ multiplex PCR, lists solely in-frame clones and lacks some. The data contain 200,000 to 250,000 clones, 70% of them singletons. Sequencing used PBMCs. The origin of the receptors is a man in his forties or fifties in good health and CMV-seropositive. Each CDR3 is given without its conserved first and last residue. Expanded clones are given a class, and other clones once, few, many or no size at all.

clone size,J gene,V gene,CDR3 protein
.,TRBJ2-5,TRBV9,ASSVVAGAQETQY
.,TRBJ1-1,TRBV7-9,ASSLGQGTGQGLAF
few,TRBJ2-7,TRBV19,ATGLTGTSYEQY
.,TRBJ2-5,TRBV6-6,ASSTTRETQY
.,TRBJ1-2,TRBV6-1,ASRQTGTNYGYT
few,TRBJ2-7,TRBV6-1,ASSEAGTVTYEQY
.,TRBJ2-3,TRBV5-1,ASHNTDTQY
.,TRBJ2-7,TRBV5-1,ASSWGSSGGDEQY
.,TRBJ1-5,TRBV5-5,ASSLTRNQPQH
once,TRBJ2-3,TRBV2,ATPGQGRPDTQY
.,TRBJ2-7,TRBV7-9,ASSSRRTGSYEQY
few,TRBJ2-5,TRBV7-6,ASSLDLGGKETQY
few,TRBJ2-7,TRBV5-6,ASSRTGLSYEQY
.,.,TRBV27,ASSLSPGTGVYEQY
.,TRBJ1-2,TRBV5-4,ASSPRQGMKGYT
.,TRBJ2-5,TRBV2,ASYRALNQETQY
.,TRBJ1-2,TRBV6-5,ASSAGTGATYGYT
once,TRBJ2-7,TRBV19,ASTMGSGGQYEQY
.,TRBJ2-5,TRBV6-5,ASSQTGEETQY
.,TRBJ2-7,TRBV4-1,ASSPAEVPYEQY
.,TRBJ2-3,TRBV4-1,ASSQGGGDTQY
.,TRBJ1-2,TRBV5-4,ASSRLANYGYT
medium-sized,TRBJ1-1,TRBV14,ASSQLRRGAF
few,TRBJ2-2,TRBV6-5,ASTSRTGGTGELF
.,TRBJ1-2,TRBV4-1,ASSQTGQGASYGYT
.,TRBJ1-5,TRBV15,ATSRQFNQPQH
.,TRBJ1-5,TRBV29-1,SGGDSQD
.,TRBJ2-5,TRBV9,ASSSRILPQETQY
few,TRBJ2-3,TRBV29-1,SVEGGGADTQY
.,TRBJ1-2,TRBV5-6,ASTAQGFYGYT
few,TRBJ1-2,TRBV27,ASGPSQTET
.,TRBJ2-1,TRBV6-1,ASSEAGNNEQF
few,TRBJ2-1,TRBV7-9,ASSFTQGYNEQF
.,TRBJ2-5,TRBV7-2,ASSRDRAQETQY
few,TRBJ2-1,TRBV7-6,ASSNPGGGQF
.,TRBJ1-2,TRBV2,ASQQGRGYT
.,TRBJ1-3,TRBV27,ASRASSGNTIY
.,TRBJ1-2,TRBV6-5,ASSDETGSGYT
.,TRBJ1-1,TRBV6-5,ASRGGPHTEAF
.,TRBJ2-7,TRBV2,ASSDSGTGVYEQY
.,TRBJ2-2,TRBV4-1,ASSQERTGPITGALF
few,TRBJ1-5,TRBV9,ASSAGFNNQPQH
.,TRBJ1-2,TRBV5-6,ASSRGGTNYGYT
once,TRBJ1-1,TRBV7-2,ASSFGGVGKAF
.,TRBJ2-1,TRBV2,ASSVSGRGNEQF
.,TRBJ2-7,TRBV10-3,AISGAGEPYEQY
.,TRBJ2-7,TRBV6-1,ASSPALGGEQY
.,TRBJ1-2,TRBV7-3,ASSLRRVGYGYT
.,TRBJ2-1,TRBV5-1,ASSLTGRGKNEQF
.,TRBJ2-3,TRBV4-1,ASSLGQGLPDTQY
.,TRBJ1-5,TRBV19,ASSIFGTGLNQPQH
.,TRBJ2-3,TRBV9,ASSVSASGVTTDTQY
.,TRBJ1-6,TRBV27,ASSLTVGNSPLH
.,TRBJ1-1,TRBV7-2,ASSLDGGSTEAF
few,TRBJ1-5,TRBV2,ASSLGGGQPQH